This T cell receptor (beta chain) was identified in a study of blood T cell repertoires in COVID-19. In the study overall: There were acute and convalescent COVID-19 samples, and they came from the United States, Italy and Spain. The cDNA or gDNA used as material had been derived from T cells, B-cell-depleted T cells, or PBMCs.

Assay: immunoSEQ multiplex PCR; the TCRdb copy retains only in-frame clones and omits some. The sample contains 65,000 to 80,000 clones, roughly nine tenths of which appear only once. The CDR3 is made up of 11 amino acids. CDR1 and CDR2 (germline): SEHNR, FQNEAQ (reference sequence). V was clipped by 6 bases and J by 10 bases, with 11 bases between them. The sequenced sample consisted of peripheral blood. The TCR sequence derives from a man older than 75 in a cohort sampled during active COVID-19. The chain joins TRBV7-9 to TRBJ2-3, with a weak D call TRBD2 (6 bases). For the CDR3, the DNA is TGTGCCAGCAGTGATGGACTACCGCAGTATTTT. It specifies CASSDGLPQYF.